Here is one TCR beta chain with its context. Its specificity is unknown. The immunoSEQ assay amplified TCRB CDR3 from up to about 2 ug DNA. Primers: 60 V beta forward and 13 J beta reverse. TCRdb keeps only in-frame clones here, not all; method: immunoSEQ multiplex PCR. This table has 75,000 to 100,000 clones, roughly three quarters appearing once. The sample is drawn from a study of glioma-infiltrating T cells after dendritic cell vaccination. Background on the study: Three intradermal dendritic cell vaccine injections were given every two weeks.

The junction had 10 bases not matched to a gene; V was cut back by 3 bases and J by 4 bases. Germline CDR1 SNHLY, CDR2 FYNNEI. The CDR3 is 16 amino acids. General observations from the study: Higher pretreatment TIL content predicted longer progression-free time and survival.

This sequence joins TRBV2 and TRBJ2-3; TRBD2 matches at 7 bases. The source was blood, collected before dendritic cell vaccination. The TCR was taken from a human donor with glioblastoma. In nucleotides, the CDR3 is TGTGCCAGCAGTGAGATGGGGCGTGGGGGGGCAGATACGCAGTATTTT. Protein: CASSEMGRGGADTQYF.